The 6 T cell receptor beta chains below all came from one sample that was sequenced in a study of a mutant IDH1 vaccine in newly diagnosed glioma. The antigens for these receptors are not known. Time point of the sample: week 11, during vaccination. Doses of 300 ug of mutant IDH1 20-mer peptide were given with topical imiquimod. Data came from immunoSEQ multiplex PCR; TCRdb stores just in-frame clones and leaves some out. The table shows about 64,000 clones, with roughly 83% occurring only once. Material: PBMCs, obtained from a glioma patient whose treatment included an IDH1 peptide vaccine. The receptor set was obtained from a woman aged 50 to 65 with glioma.

The V call is TRBV7-6, the J call TRBJ2-2; D may correspond to TRBD1 or TRBD2 (5 bases each). Germline CDR1 is SGHVS and CDR2 is FNYEAQ. Trimming removed 4 bases from V and 2 bases from J, with 11 bases in between. The CDR3 is 15 residues long. The CDR3 here is CASSWGSGNTGELFF. In DNA, the CDR3 is TGTGCCAGCAGCTGGGGGTCCGGAAACACCGGGGAGCTGTTTTTT.

V and J are TRBV29-1 and TRBJ2-3; 12 bases line up with TRBD1. V shed 4 bases, J shed 5 bases, and the junction held 7 bases outside the gene matches. Looked up from germline, CDR1 is SQVTM and CDR2 is ANQGSEA. This CDR3 has 15 residues. In DNA form, the CDR3 reads TGCAGCGTTGTTTTCGGGACAGGGGGCGAAGATACGCAGTATTTT. It yields the protein CSVVFGTGGEDTQYF.

The chain employs TRBV10-3 and TRBJ2-2, with 11 bases aligning to TRBD1. The CDR3 spans 15 residues. The junction had 5 bases not matched to a gene; V was cut back by 6 bases and J by 5 bases. From germline, CDR1 is ENHRY and CDR2 SYGVKD. The CDR3 nucleotides are TGTGCCATCAGCCGGGGACAGGGGGGAACCGGGGAGCTGTTTTTT. It yields the protein CAISRGQGGTGELFF.

The rearrangement joins TRBV30 to TRBJ1-2, with D maybe TRBD1 (5 bases). V was clipped by 4 bases and J by 4 bases, with 19 bases between them. CDR1 GTSNPN and CDR2 SVGIG come from the germline V gene (reference sequence). The CDR3 sequence is 15 residues long. The CDR3 reads CAWTLRDREFYGYTF. The CDR3 region has the DNA TGTGCCTGGACCCTCCGGGACCGAGAGTTCTATGGCTACACCTTC.

The J gene is TRBJ2-6, the V gene TRBV6-4; 11 nucleotides match TRBD1. This CDR3 comprises 16 residues. Germline CDR1 and CDR2: MRHNA and SNTAGT. V trimming: 4 bases; J trimming: 2 bases; junction bases outside the gene matches: 1. Here the CDR3 DNA reads TGTGCCAGCAGTGGGACAGGGGGCGCTGGGGCCAACGTCCTGACTTTC. Protein: CASSGTGGAGANVLTF.

This clone was recorded a few times. The chain joins TRBV14 to TRBJ2-7; D is perhaps TRBD2 (5 bases). CDR1 is SGHDN and CDR2 is FVKESK in the germline V gene. The ends were cut back, 1 base at V and 1 base at J, with 5 bases in the middle. This CDR3 spans 13 amino acids. The CDR3 sequence is CASSQAGSYEQYF. The CDR3 nucleotides read TGTGCCAGCAGCCAAGCGGGGTCCTACGAGCAGTACTTC. The whole variable domain, remainder taken from reference TRBV14 and TRBJ2-7, is EAGVTQFPSHSVIEKGQTVTLRCDPISGHDNLYWYRRVMGKEIKFLLHFVKESKQDESGMPNNRFLAERTGGTYSTLKVQPAELEDSGVYFCASSQAGSYEQYFGPGTRLTVT.